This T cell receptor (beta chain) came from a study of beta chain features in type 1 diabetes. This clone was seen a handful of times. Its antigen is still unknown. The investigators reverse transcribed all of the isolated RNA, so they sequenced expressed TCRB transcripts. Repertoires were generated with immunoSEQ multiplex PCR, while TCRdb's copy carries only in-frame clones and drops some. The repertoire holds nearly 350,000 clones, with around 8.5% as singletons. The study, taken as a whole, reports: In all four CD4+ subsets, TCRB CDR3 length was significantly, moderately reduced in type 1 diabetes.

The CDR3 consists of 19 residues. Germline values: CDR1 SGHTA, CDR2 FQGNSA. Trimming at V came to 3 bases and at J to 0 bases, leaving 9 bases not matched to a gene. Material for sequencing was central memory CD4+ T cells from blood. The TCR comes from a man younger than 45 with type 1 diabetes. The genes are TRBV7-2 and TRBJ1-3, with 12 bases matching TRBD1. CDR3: CASSLGQGAGSFSGNTIYF. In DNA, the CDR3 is TGTGCCAGCAGCTTGGGACAGGGGGCCGGGTCCTTCTCTGGAAACACCATATATTTT.